The 29 T cell receptor beta chains given below trace back to one sample, sequenced in a study of PD-1 blockade in classical Hodgkin lymphoma. TCRdb keeps only in-frame clones here, not all; method: immunoSEQ multiplex PCR. The sample holds some 41,000 clones, around 76% seen once. Brentuximab vedotin exposure varied among the patients, all of whom had relapsed after autologous stem cell transplantation. The specimen comprised peripheral blood mononuclear cells (PBMCs), sampled before the second cycle of nivolumab. These receptors originate from a human donor with classical Hodgkin lymphoma.

This chain joins TRBV18 and TRBJ1-2; D unclear. The V end lost 3 bases, the J end lost 4 bases, and 12 bases lay between the germline ends. The CDR3 is 14 residues long. Germline V lookup: CDR1 KGHSH, CDR2 LQKENI. The CDR3 region is CASSPPDTIYGYTF. CDR3 in DNA: TGTGCCAGCTCACCCCCCGACACTATCTATGGCTACACCTTC.

This clone was detected a few times. The genes are TRBV19 and TRBJ2-1; D is unresolved. Germline V gene data show CDR1 as LNHDA and CDR2 as SQIVND (reference sequence). V was clipped by 8 bases and J by 0 bases, with 8 bases between them. The CDR3 totals 13 residues. The CDR3 DNA follows: TGTGCCAGTGCGGAGAGCTCCTACAATGAGCAGTTCTTC. Its translation: CASAESSYNEQFF.

This clone was seen only once. The chain has TRBV6-5 and TRBJ1-2, with 9 bases identical to TRBD1. This CDR3 is built from 15 residues. V shed 5 bases, J shed 2 bases, and the junction held 6 bases outside the gene matches. Germline CDR1 and CDR2: MNHEY and SVGAGI. CDR3 DNA: TGTGCCAGCAGTGGGGGGACAGGGTGGAACTATGGCTACACCTTC. Translated, it gives CASSGGTGWNYGYTF.

This chain links TRBV7-9 with TRBJ2-7, with TRBD1 identical over 7 bases. CDR3 length: 14 residues. Germline V gene sequence: CDR1 SEHNR, CDR2 FQNEAQ (reference sequence). J lost 2 bases, V lost 6 bases, and 7 bases had no gene match. Here the CDR3 DNA reads TGTGCCAGCAGAGGGGACAGATCCCCCTACGAGCAGTACTTC. Translation gives CASRGDRSPYEQYF.

The chain joins TRBV4-3 to TRBJ1-1; D is perhaps TRBD1 (5 bases). The CDR3 length is 13 residues. V lost 0 bases, J lost 7 bases, and 9 bases lay in between. Looked up from germline, CDR1 is LGHNA and CDR2 is YSLEER. The CDR3 loop is CASSQDDSREAFF. As DNA, the CDR3 is TGCGCCAGCAGCCAAGATGACAGCCGTGAAGCTTTCTTT.

This chain connects TRBV7-2 to TRBJ1-2; TRBD1 matches 9 bases. This CDR3 comprises 14 residues. Germline CDR1 is SGHTA and CDR2 is FQGNSA. The V and J ends lost 4 bases and 8 bases, in that order; junction bases with no gene match: 8. The CDR3 bases are TGTGCCAGCAGCTCAGGACAGGGGAGTAGGGGCTACACCTTC. Its protein product is CASSSGQGSRGYTF.

The V call is TRBV28, the J call TRBJ2-7, with TRBD1 matching over 8 bases. V lost 1 base, J lost 1 base, and 6 bases stayed unmatched. The length of the CDR3 is 16 residues. Germline-derived CDR1 and CDR2 are MDHEN and SYDVKM. In DNA form, the CDR3 reads TGTGCCAGCAGTTTATCTTTAGGGACAGGTTCCTACGAGCAGTACTTC. It specifies CASSLSLGTGSYEQYF.

This clone was recorded a few times. The gene calls are TRBV9 and TRBJ2-1; unclear D gene. The V gene lost 0 bases and the J gene lost 4 bases, with 5 bases spanning the gap. This CDR3 contains 13 residues. Germline V lookup: CDR1 SGDLS, CDR2 YYNGEE. CDR3 nucleotides: TGTGCCAGCAGCGTAGGACGGTACAATGAGCAGTTCTTC. It specifies CASSVGRYNEQFF.

This chain's CDR3 is CASSVALGQGGGYTF. The CDR3 DNA sequence: TGTGCCAGCAGCGTAGCACTTGGACAGGGAGGTGGCTACACCTTC. The V call is TRBV9, the J call TRBJ1-2, with 8 bases matching TRBD1. With V trimmed by 0 bases and J by 7 bases, 8 bases remained unmatched. Germline V lookup: CDR1 SGDLS, CDR2 YYNGEE. This CDR3 comprises 15 residues. Full variable domain (rest looked up from reference TRBV9 and TRBJ1-2): DSGVTQTPKHLITATGQRVTLRCSPRSGDLSVYWYQQSLDQGLQFLIQYYNGEERAKGNILERFSAQQFPDLHSELNLSSLELGDSALYFCASSVALGQGGGYTFGSGTRLTVV.

The chain recombines TRBV6-1 with TRBJ2-5; D gene uncertain. Germline V gives CDR1 MNHNS, CDR2 SASEGT. V gave up 1 base and J gave up 9 bases, with 6 bases separating them. This CDR3 has 11 amino acids. The CDR3 protein is CASSEVWAQYF. In nucleotides, the CDR3 is TGTGCCAGCAGTGAAGTTTGGGCCCAGTACTTC.

The chain recombines TRBV25-1 with TRBJ1-1; D may be TRBD1 (6 bases). This CDR3 is 16 amino acids long. With 6 bases removed from V and 1 base from J, the gap between germline ends came to 18 bases. Germline V lookup: CDR1 MGHDK, CDR2 SYGVNS. This CDR3 reads CASSENRGAGNTEAFF. CDR3 nucleotide sequence: TGTGCCAGCAGCGAAAATAGGGGGGCAGGGAACACTGAAGCTTTCTTT.

This chain links TRBV6-5 with TRBJ2-4; D is ambiguous. Per germline, CDR1 MNHEY and CDR2 SVGAGI. The CDR3 length is 14 residues. V was pared by 6 bases and J by 0 bases, with 9 bases between. The CDR3 DNA sequence: TGTGCCAGCAGCCCCACCCTAGCCAAAAACATTCAGTACTTC. Translation gives CASSPTLAKNIQYF.

The chain has TRBV5-6 and TRBJ1-5; D not resolved. The CDR3 sequence is 14 residues long. Deletions cut 4 bases from V and 9 bases from J, with 17 bases between. CDR1 and CDR2 (germline): SGHDT, YYEEEE. CDR3 protein: CASSPGPSSRPQHF. Written as DNA, the CDR3 is TGTGCCAGCAGCCCCGGACCTTCGTCAAGGCCCCAGCATTTT.

The chain links TRBV5-1 to TRBJ1-2; D gene ambiguous. V lost 3 bases to trimming and J lost 3 bases, with 12 bases between them. The CDR3 totals 14 residues. In germline, CDR1 is SGHRS, CDR2 YFSETQ. CDR3: CASSSTGKDYGYTF. CDR3 sequence (DNA): TGCGCCAGCAGCTCCACTGGTAAAGACTATGGCTACACCTTC.

This clone was seen only a few times. The rearrangement links TRBV19 to TRBJ2-3, with D perhaps TRBD2 (5 bases). There are 15 residues in the CDR3. Trimming shortened V by 5 bases and J by 0 bases, and 12 bases separated the two germline ends. CDR1 LNHDA and CDR2 SQIVND come from the germline V gene (reference sequence). CDR3 protein: CASSPRAASTDTQYF. The CDR3 bases are TGTGCCAGTAGTCCCCGAGCGGCTAGCACAGATACGCAGTATTTT. Full variable domain (outside the CDR3, taken from reference TRBV19 and TRBJ2-3): DGGITQSPKYLFRKEGQNVTLSCEQNLNHDAMYWYRQDPGQGLRLIYYSQIVNDFQKGDIAEGYSVSREKKESFPLTVTSAQKNPTAFYLCASSPRAASTDTQYFGPGTRLTVL.

The chain is built from TRBV6-5 and TRBJ1-2; 8 nucleotides agree with TRBD1. Trimming at V came to 4 bases and at J to 14 bases, leaving 12 bases not matched to a gene. This CDR3 contains 13 residues. Looked up from germline, CDR1 is MNHEY and CDR2 is SVGAGI. The CDR3 coding sequence is TGTGCCAGCAGTTCCGGGACAGGACTTACCGCGACCTTC. This encodes CASSSGTGLTATF.

CDR3 sequence (DNA): TGTGCCTGGAGTAGCAGGGGGGGCACCGAGCAGTACTTC. Amino acid sequence: CAWSSRGGTEQYF. The chain recombines TRBV30 with TRBJ2-7; D is tentatively TRBD1 or TRBD2 (7 bases each). Trimming took off 2 bases at V and 6 bases at J, with 14 bases between the two ends. The germline gives CDR1 GTSNPN, CDR2 SVGIG (reference sequence). CDR3 length: 13 amino acids.

CDR3 loop: CASSLSWRVPLMNTEAFF. Written as DNA, the CDR3 is TGTGCCAGCAGTTTATCGTGGAGGGTCCCACTTATGAACACTGAAGCTTTCTTT. The chain links TRBV27 to TRBJ1-1; D unresolved. With 0 bases removed from V and 0 bases from J, the gap between germline ends came to 17 bases. The CDR3 length is 18 residues. Germline V CDR1 and CDR2: MNHEY, SMNVEV (reference sequence).

The chain couples TRBV1 to TRBJ2-2; TRBD2 is the table's D call, not checked against the DNA. TRBV1 is reported as a pseudogene. The CDR3 is 16 residues long. CDR3 region: CTSSQKRGIKPGELFF. The CDR3 DNA is TGCACCAGCAGCCAAAAGCGCGGGATAAAGCCCGGGGAGCTGTTTTTT.

The V call is TRBV5-5, the J call TRBJ2-7; a weak D match, TRBD1 (6 bases). The CDR3 is 15 residues long. Germline-derived CDR1 and CDR2 are SGHKS and YYEKEE (reference sequence). Between the trimmed V and J ends, which lost 5 bases and 0 bases, there was a span of 15 bases. The CDR3 sequence: CASSDRWGTSYEQYF. For the CDR3, the DNA is TGTGCCAGCAGTGACAGGTGGGGTACCTCCTACGAGCAGTACTTC.

This clone was detected only a few times. The chain uses TRBV27 and TRBJ2-5; the D call may be TRBD1 or TRBD2 (5 bases each). The length of the CDR3 is 14 residues. Germline V CDR1 and CDR2: MNHEY, SMNVEV (reference sequence). V was pared by 1 base and J by 4 bases, with 10 bases between. As DNA, the CDR3 is TGTGCCAGCAGTTTATTGCCCGGGGCAGAGACCCAGTACTTC. Protein: CASSLLPGAETQYF.

This clone has just one count. The chain combines TRBV7-2 with TRBJ1-1, with a tentative D call TRBD1 (6 bases). V was pared by 3 bases and J by 0 bases, with 11 bases between. The germline V gene has CDR1 SGHTA and CDR2 FQGNSA. There are 15 residues in the CDR3. The CDR3, as DNA: TGTGCCAGCAGCTTGCTCGACAGGTTGAACACTGAAGCTTTCTTT. Protein product: CASSLLDRLNTEAFF.

The chain links TRBV28 to TRBJ2-6, with D perhaps TRBD1 (5 bases). CDR3 length equals 16 residues. In germline, CDR1 is MDHEN, CDR2 SYDVKM. V lost 0 bases and J 1 base, leaving 7 bases between the germline ends. The CDR3 reads CASSLWSGSGANVLTF. In DNA, the CDR3 is TGTGCCAGCAGTTTATGGTCAGGGTCTGGGGCCAACGTCCTGACTTTC.

The rearrangement uses TRBV6-5 and TRBJ1-2; 7 bases line up with TRBD1. Germline values: CDR1 MNHEY, CDR2 SVGAGI. V was clipped by 5 bases and J by 5 bases; unmatched bases: 8. The CDR3 consists of 14 residues. In DNA form, the CDR3 reads TGTGCCAGCAGTGCGGGGACAGCTTCATATGGCTACACCTTC. This encodes CASSAGTASYGYTF.

The chain combines TRBV7-2 with TRBJ1-4, with D possibly being TRBD1 (6 bases). V lost 1 base, J lost 8 bases, and 23 bases lay in between. There are 18 residues in the CDR3. Germline CDR1 SGHTA, CDR2 FQGNSA. CDR3 region: CASSLGPPGGGYGEKLFF. In nucleotides, the CDR3 is TGTGCCAGCAGCTTAGGGCCCCCGGGTGGGGGCTATGGAGAAAAACTGTTTTTT.

This clone was picked up one time. The rearrangement uses TRBV5-5 and TRBJ2-5; D might be TRBD1 (5 bases). V lost 0 bases, J lost 1 base, and 10 bases lay in between. The CDR3 extends over 15 amino acids. CDR1 and CDR2 from the germline V gene are SGHKS and YYEKEE (reference sequence). The CDR3 sequence is CASSLAVGAQETQYF. In nucleotides, the CDR3 is TGTGCCAGCAGCTTGGCCGTAGGGGCCCAAGAGACCCAGTACTTC.

This clone has only a few counts. The rearrangement joins TRBV7-2 to TRBJ2-7; D is undetermined. The CDR3 is 14 residues long. V lost 3 bases and J lost 4, with 13 bases in between. Germline loops: CDR1 SGHTA, CDR2 FQGNSA. The CDR3 DNA sequence: TGTGCCAGCAGCTTGGAAGGAGCCCTGTACGAGCAGTACTTC. This sequence encodes CASSLEGALYEQYF. Complete variable domain (other parts from reference TRBV7-2 and TRBJ2-7): GAGVSQSPSNKVTEKGKDVELRCDPISGHTALYWYRQSLGQGLEFLIYFQGNSAPDKSGLPSDRFSAERTGGSVSTLTIQRTQQEDSAVYLCASSLEGALYEQYFGPGTRLTVT.

The rearrangement uses TRBV4-2 and TRBJ1-5; TRBD1 agrees at 11 bases. The CDR3 runs to 15 residues. The junction had 5 bases not matched to a gene; V was cut back by 4 bases and J by 6 bases. Germline CDR1 is LGHNA and CDR2 is YNFKEQ. CDR3 region: CASSPGQGAFQPQHF. DNA for the CDR3: TGTGCCAGCAGCCCCGGACAGGGGGCTTTTCAGCCCCAGCATTTT.

This clone has only one observation. J is TRBJ1-4 and V is TRBV18; 8 bases map to TRBD1. The CDR3 is made up of 14 amino acids. Trimming took 6 bases from V and 8 from J; bases not matched to a gene: 8. Germline assignment: CDR1 KGHSH and CDR2 LQKENI. The CDR3 bases are TGTGCCAGCTCTCAGGGGGGGACAGGAGAAAAACTGTTTTTT. Its protein is CASSQGGTGEKLFF.